The 30 T cell receptor beta chains in this list originate from one sample, sequenced in a study of CD8+ T cells in alopecia areata. Specified treatment: oral pan-JAK inhibitor, 5-10 mg twice daily. The authors extracted RNA and reverse transcribed it into cDNA as the sequencing template. Some clones are missing from TCRdb's copy, which holds only in-frame ones; the method was immunoSEQ multiplex PCR. The data contain roughly 200,000 clones, 35% to 40% of them singletons. The material was CD4+ T cells sorted from blood, obtained at roughly week 30, from a patient treated with tofacitinib. The source is a human donor with alopecia areata.

The rearrangement uses TRBV6-5 and TRBJ2-2; 8 bases line up with TRBD1. The germline gives CDR1 MNHEY, CDR2 SVGAGI. The CDR3 spans 15 residues. V trimming: 6 bases; J trimming: 3 bases; junction bases outside the gene matches: 6. The CDR3 protein is CASSRDRGDTGELFF. CDR3 coding DNA: TGTGCCAGCAGCAGAGACAGGGGAGACACCGGGGAGCTGTTTTTT.

The V call is TRBV7-8, the J call TRBJ2-7, with a possible D match to TRBD2 (6 bases). V was cut by 3 bases and J by 6 bases, with 24 bases left in between. The CDR3 has 17 residues. CDR1 is SGHVS and CDR2 is FQNEAQ in the germline V gene. The CDR3 DNA is TGTGCCAGCAGCTTCACAGCGACTAGTAGTTCGGGTAGCGAGCAGTACTTC. Protein product: CASSFTATSSSGSEQYF.

This clone was seen more than once but under ten times. The chain couples TRBV2 to TRBJ2-4; the match to TRBD1 covers 9 bases. The germline V gene has CDR1 SNHLY and CDR2 FYNNEI. The CDR3 totals 15 residues. V shed 2 bases, J shed 6 bases, and the junction held 5 bases outside the gene matches. This chain's CDR3 is CASSELGTGRNIQYF. The CDR3 nucleotides are TGTGCCAGCAGTGAACTCGGGACAGGGAGAAACATTCAGTACTTC. Looking up the rest from reference TRBV2 and TRBJ2-4 gives the full variable domain: EPEVTQTPSHQVTQMGQEVILRCVPISNHLYFYWYRQILGQKVEFLVSFYNNEISEKSEIFDDQFSVERPDGSNFTLKIRSTKLEDSAMYFCASSELGTGRNIQYFGAGTRLSVL.

The genes are TRBV12-5 and TRBJ2-7, with 9 bases identical to TRBD1. The V gene's germline CDR1 is LGHNT and CDR2 FRNRAP. The CDR3 is 16 amino acids. V lost 6 bases, J lost 4 bases, and 13 bases stayed unmatched. CDR3 bases: TGTGCTAGTGGCCCACCTACCGGGACAGGGTGGTACGAGCAGTACTTC. Its protein product is CASGPPTGTGWYEQYF.

The table lists this clone with a few counts. V is TRBV5-4 and J is TRBJ2-1; D is undetermined. The V and J ends lost 0 bases and 6 bases respectively, with 4 bases between them. Germline lookup yields CDR1 SGHNT and CDR2 YYREEE (reference sequence). The CDR3 covers 12 residues. The CDR3 is CASSLVVNEQFF. The CDR3 DNA reads as TGTGCCAGCAGCTTGGTGGTCAATGAGCAGTTCTTC.

This clone has more than one count but fewer than ten. The rearrangement links TRBV7-9 to TRBJ1-1; TRBD1 aligns across 11 bases. The CDR3 has 14 amino acids. The germline V gene has CDR1 SEHNR and CDR2 FQNEAQ (reference sequence). The CDR3 sequence is CASGQGAILTVAFF. In DNA, the CDR3 is TGTGCGAGCGGACAGGGGGCGATTCTTACGGTGGCTTTCTTT.

This chain links TRBV4-1 with TRBJ2-1; D possibly corresponds to TRBD2 (6 bases). Trimming removed 4 bases at V and 3 bases at J, with 13 bases between. There are 15 residues in the CDR3. In germline, CDR1 is MGHRA, CDR2 YSYEKL. CDR3 in DNA: TGCGCCAGCAGCCTTGGAGGGTTAGGCTACAATGAGCAGTTCTTC. It is translated as CASSLGGLGYNEQFF.

There are a few counts of this clone. The chain recombines TRBV9 with TRBJ2-3, with D possibly called TRBD1 or TRBD2 (5 bases each). V gave up 10 bases and J gave up 2 bases, with 17 bases separating them. The CDR3 runs 14 residues. CDR1 and CDR2 (germline): SGDLS, YYNGEE. In DNA form, the CDR3 reads TGTGCCTCAAACCTCGGGGCTACCACAGATACGCAGTATTTT. This gives the protein CASNLGATTDTQYF.

This rearrangement joins TRBV5-1 to TRBJ1-2; 7 nucleotides line up with TRBD1. CDR1 is SGHRS, CDR2 YFSETQ, per germline. After removal of 0 bases from V and 6 bases from J, the junction contained 5 bases not matched to a gene. The CDR3 spans 14 residues. CDR3 DNA sequence: TGCGCCAGCAGCTTGGCCGGCCAGGGGGATGGCTACACCTTC. Translating it yields CASSLAGQGDGYTF. Combining the CDR3 with reference TRBV5-1 and TRBJ1-2 gives the whole variable domain KAGVTQTPRYLIKTRGQQVTLSCSPISGHRSVSWYQQTPGQGLQFLFEYFSETQRNKGNFPGRFSGRQFSNSRSEMNVSTLELGDSALYLCASSLAGQGDGYTFGSGTRLTVV.

CDR3 bases: TGTGCCAGCAGTACCATCGGAGCGGGGGACACAGATACGCAGTATTTT. Translated, it gives CASSTIGAGDTDTQYF. V is TRBV28 and J is TRBJ2-3, with 8 bases lining up with TRBD2. The length of the CDR3 is 16 residues. Germline loops: CDR1 MDHEN, CDR2 SYDVKM. V gave up 5 bases and J gave up 2 bases; unmatched junction bases: 9.

The rearrangement links TRBV14 to TRBJ2-1; a possible D gene is TRBD2 (6 bases). The CDR3 has 17 residues. Germline-derived CDR1 and CDR2 are SGHDN and FVKESK. V was trimmed by 2 bases and J by 8 bases, leaving 22 bases between them. The CDR3 coding sequence is TGTGCCAGCAGCCAACGCAGGTCCGGGACTTCAAGCGATGAGCAGTTCTTC. Translating gives CASSQRRSGTSSDEQFF.

As to this clone: A read error likely explains this, since a far larger clone differs by one base. The V gene is TRBV4-2, the J gene TRBJ1-3; D gene uncertain. Germline CDR1 LGHNA, CDR2 YNFKEQ. This CDR3 is built from 16 residues. V lost 2 bases and J 0 bases, leaving 11 bases between the germline ends. The CDR3 reads CASSQPRLISGNTIYF. Written as DNA, the CDR3 is TGTGCCAGCAGCCAACCGAGACTGATCTCTGGAAACACCATATATTTT.

This clone was found many times. V and J are TRBV7-2 and TRBJ2-3; D gene unclear. Germline values: CDR1 SGHTA, CDR2 FQGNSA. The CDR3 runs 12 residues. V shed 3 bases and J shed 4 bases, with 5 bases lying between them. CDR3 DNA sequence: TGTGCCAGCAGCTTTTTACCAGATACGCAGTATTTT. This translates into CASSFLPDTQYF.

This clone was detected only a few times. This chain connects TRBV4-1 to TRBJ2-1; D is ambiguous. The V and J ends lost 1 base and 7 bases respectively, with 5 bases between them. The germline V gene has CDR1 MGHRA and CDR2 YSYEKL. This CDR3 region has 12 residues. For the CDR3, the DNA is TGCGCCAGCAGCCAAGTATATAATGAGCAGTTCTTC. It specifies CASSQVYNEQFF.

This chain connects TRBV6-5 to TRBJ1-2, with D possibly matching TRBD1 (5 bases). Germline CDR1 is MNHEY and CDR2 is SVGAGI. Between the trimmed V and J ends, which lost 6 bases and 8 bases, there was a span of 19 bases. This CDR3 has 14 residues. The CDR3 spells CASRPDLQRGGYTF. The CDR3 nucleotides are TGTGCCAGCAGGCCAGACCTACAAAGGGGAGGCTACACCTTC.

This clone was seen more than once but under ten times. The J gene is TRBJ1-2, the V gene TRBV30; 8 bases are shared with TRBD1. CDR3 length: 16 residues. The germline V gene encodes CDR1 GTSNPN and CDR2 SVGIG (reference sequence). V shed 1 base, J shed 3 bases, and the junction held 10 bases outside the gene matches. CDR3: CAWSAYRQGSHYGYTF. The DNA of the CDR3 is TGTGCCTGGAGTGCATACCGACAGGGGTCTCACTATGGCTACACCTTC.

This clone was seen once. The V gene is TRBV11-1, the J gene TRBJ1-2; 7 nucleotides align to TRBD1. The V gene's germline CDR1 is SGHAT and CDR2 FQDESV (reference sequence). The CDR3 is made up of 14 amino acids. Trimming cost V 4 bases and J 7 bases; bases outside gene matches: 9. The CDR3 DNA reads TGTGCCAGCAGCTGGTCGACAGGGAGTAGTGGCTACACCTTC. Protein: CASSWSTGSSGYTF.

There are a few counts of this clone. V is TRBV4-1 and J is TRBJ2-5; no firm D call. Germline V gene data show CDR1 as MGHRA and CDR2 as YSYEKL. The V end was cut by 1 base, the J end by 5 bases, with 8 bases between. The CDR3 is 13 residues long. The DNA of the CDR3 is TGCGCCAGCAGCCAAGCGCTTGCTGAGACCCAGTACTTC. It translates to CASSQALAETQYF.

The V gene is TRBV30, the J gene TRBJ1-5; D ambiguous. The CDR3 is made up of 14 amino acids. Per the germline V gene, CDR1 is GTSNPN and CDR2 is SVGIG (reference sequence). V dropped 3 bases and J dropped 7 bases, with 16 bases sitting between them. The CDR3 spells CAWSQSSIGQPQHF. CDR3 nucleotide sequence: TGTGCCTGGAGCCAAAGTTCGATCGGGCAGCCCCAGCATTTT.

This clone was seen only a few times. The chain is built from TRBV6-5 and TRBJ2-2; 8 bases agree with TRBD2. The CDR3 covers 15 residues. V lost 2 bases, J lost 6 bases, and 5 bases stayed unmatched. Germline lookup yields CDR1 MNHEY and CDR2 SVGAGI. Here the CDR3 reads CASSYGRTSPGELFF. The CDR3 region has the DNA TGTGCCAGCAGTTACGGGAGGACTAGCCCCGGGGAGCTGTTTTTT.

V is TRBV28 and J is TRBJ2-1; 7 positions match TRBD1. The ends lost 5 bases at V and 6 bases at J; junction bases unmatched: 7. CDR1 is MDHEN and CDR2 is SYDVKM in the germline V gene. The CDR3 runs to 14 residues. This CDR3 reads CASSLGQLRNEQFF. The CDR3 DNA reads as TGTGCCAGCAGTCTGGGACAGCTGCGCAATGAGCAGTTCTTC.

This clone was seen a few times. The chain is built from TRBV2 and TRBJ2-2; D not certain. The CDR3 spans 14 residues. Germline V gene sequence: CDR1 SNHLY, CDR2 FYNNEI. With 4 bases removed from V and 1 base from J, the gap between germline ends came to 7 bases. The DNA for the CDR3 is TGTGCCAGCAGTGCATCAGGGAACACCGGGGAGCTGTTTTTT. Translating it yields CASSASGNTGELFF.

V and J are TRBV5-1 and TRBJ2-1; the D call may be TRBD1 or TRBD2 (5 bases each). V lost 4 bases and J 2 bases, leaving 10 bases between the germline ends. CDR3 length: 14 amino acids. Germline lookup yields CDR1 SGHRS and CDR2 YFSETQ. The CDR3 loop reads CASSPGQTYNEQFF. The CDR3 bases are TGCGCCAGCAGCCCGGGGCAGACCTACAATGAGCAGTTCTTC.

This clone was seen many times. The chain carries TRBV6-5 and TRBJ1-5; D remains ambiguous. Looked up from germline, CDR1 is MNHEY and CDR2 is SVGAGI. CDR3 length: 11 amino acids. Trimming took 6 bases from V and 12 from J, leaving 12 bases between them. DNA of the CDR3: TGTGCCAGCAGCAACGGCCAGGTCCAGCATTTT. It codes for CASSNGQVQHF.

This clone was counted only a few times. This chain links TRBV7-3 with TRBJ2-3; a weak D match, TRBD2 (6 bases). Germline CDR1 SGHTA, CDR2 FQGTGA. Between the trimmed V and J ends, which lost 5 bases and 4 bases, there was a span of 16 bases. The CDR3 consists of 15 residues. CDR3 coding DNA: TGTGCCAGCAGCCTGGCGAGAGGAGGGGCAGATACGCAGTATTTT. Protein: CASSLARGGADTQYF. The entire variable domain, with the rest obtained from reference TRBV7-3 and TRBJ2-3, is as follows: GAGVSQTPSNKVTEKGKYVELRCDPISGHTALYWYRQSLGQGPEFLIYFQGTGAADDSGLPNDRFFAVRPEGSVSTLKIQRTERGDSAVYLCASSLARGGADTQYFGPGTRLTVL.

The genes are TRBV4-1 and TRBJ2-1, with D hard to call. V was shortened by 4 bases and J by 5 bases, with 15 bases between the two germline ends. The CDR3 contains 15 residues. Germline-derived CDR1 and CDR2 are MGHRA and YSYEKL. The CDR3: CASSLQDVSHNEQFF. CDR3 sequence (DNA): TGCGCCAGCAGCCTCCAAGATGTTTCACACAATGAGCAGTTCTTC.

This clone was found a few times. The chain couples TRBV29-1 to TRBJ2-7; possibly TRBD1 for D (6 bases). Germline assignment: CDR1 SQVTM and CDR2 ANQGSEA. Trimming removed 6 bases at V and 8 bases at J, with 14 bases between. There are 11 residues in the CDR3. CDR3 sequence (DNA): TGCAGCGTCCTAGGACAGAGCAAGCAGTACTTC. Translated, it gives CSVLGQSKQYF.

The V gene is TRBV5-1, the J gene TRBJ1-1; weak D call: TRBD1 (5 bases). Germline values: CDR1 SGHRS, CDR2 YFSETQ. The CDR3 totals 16 residues. Trimming took 4 bases from V and 2 from J, leaving 18 bases between them. The CDR3 DNA reads TGCGCCAGCAGCCGTACAATCGGGACTGAAAACACTGAAGCTTTCTTT. Protein sequence: CASSRTIGTENTEAFF.

The chain combines TRBV18 with TRBJ2-2; D is unresolved. The length of the CDR3 is 14 residues. The V and J ends lost 2 bases and 5 bases respectively, with 9 bases between them. Germline V gene data show CDR1 as KGHSH and CDR2 as LQKENI. The CDR3 DNA reads as TGTGCCAGCTCACCAAAGGATAATACCGGGGAGCTGTTTTTT. Residues: CASSPKDNTGELFF.

In its sample, this clone was seen a few times. The chain has TRBV27 and TRBJ2-1; D might be TRBD2 (5 bases). Germline lookup yields CDR1 MNHEY and CDR2 SMNVEV (reference sequence). Trimming removed 3 bases from V and 4 bases from J, with 10 bases in between. This CDR3 has 14 amino acids. The CDR3 DNA sequence: TGTGCCAGCAGTTTTCAGCGGAGATACAATGAGCAGTTCTTC. This codes for CASSFQRRYNEQFF.